Below, 19 T cell receptor beta chains from the same sample are listed, as sequenced in a study of memory CD4+ T cells and cytomegalovirus serostatus. Measured with immunoSEQ multiplex PCR; TCRdb has only the in-frame clones, and not every one. The sample carries approximately 60,000 clones, about 81% recorded once. The sort gate was single viable CD3+CD4+CD8-CD45RO+ cells for memory CD4+ T cells. Input material: memory CD4+ T cells from blood. The receptors come from an adult in good health and CMV-seronegative.

As for this clone: Other DNA sequences from this sample encode an identical CDR3 as well. J is TRBJ1-5 and V is TRBV6-5; 8 bases agree with TRBD1. The CDR3 extends over 15 amino acids. Germline values: CDR1 MNHEY, CDR2 SVGAGI. The V and J ends lost 8 bases and 1 base, in that order; junction bases with no gene match: 7. The CDR3 nucleotides read TGTGCCAGCCGAGCACAGGGGGGCAGCAATCAGCCCCAGCATTTT. This translates into CASRAQGGSNQPQHF.

The V and J genes are TRBV18 and TRBJ2-7; D gene ambiguous. Trimming pared 6 bases from V and 0 bases from J, leaving 18 bases between. Per germline, CDR1 KGHSH and CDR2 LQKENI. The CDR3 contains 16 residues. In DNA, the CDR3 is TGTGCCAGCTCCCCAAGGGCCATAGGACGCTCCTACGAGCAGTACTTC. Translation: CASSPRAIGRSYEQYF.

V and J are TRBV4-3 and TRBJ2-1, with D unclear. From germline, CDR1 is LGHNA and CDR2 YSLEER. CDR3 length: 15 amino acids. V lost 0 bases, J lost 4 bases, and 10 bases lay in between. The CDR3 sequence: CASSQDRTVYNEQFF. DNA of the CDR3: TGCGCCAGCAGCCAAGATCGAACAGTATACAATGAGCAGTTCTTC.

The genes are TRBV6-4 and TRBJ1-2, with TRBD1 matching 7 bases. The V and J ends lost 3 bases and 1 base, in that order; junction bases with no gene match: 5. Germline-derived CDR1 and CDR2 are MRHNA and SNTAGT. This CDR3 spans 15 amino acids. The CDR3 here is CASSEGTAHNYGYTF. CDR3 nucleotides: TGTGCCAGCAGTGAAGGGACAGCCCATAACTATGGCTACACCTTC.

The V gene is TRBV27, the J gene TRBJ2-7; D may be TRBD1 (6 bases). CDR3 length equals 14 residues. The ends were cut back, 6 bases at V and 4 bases at J, with 16 bases in the middle. The germline CDR1 and CDR2 sequences are MNHEY and SMNVEV (reference sequence). CDR3 in amino acids: CASSKDSGKYEQYF. Written as DNA, the CDR3 is TGTGCCAGCAGCAAGGACAGCGGCAAATACGAGCAGTACTTC.

The chain links TRBV5-1 to TRBJ1-2; maybe TRBD1 (6 bases). The V end lost 0 bases, the J end lost 7 bases, and 13 bases lay between the germline ends. The CDR3 consists of 14 residues. Germline loops: CDR1 SGHRS, CDR2 YFSETQ. The DNA of the CDR3 is TGCGCCAGCAGCTTGGGGGGGGCTGGGTCTGGCTACACCTTC. Translation gives CASSLGGAGSGYTF.

The chain uses TRBV6-6 and TRBJ2-7, with D possibly being TRBD2 (6 bases). V lost 7 bases, J lost 0 bases, and 13 bases lay in between. The CDR3 covers 14 residues. Germline values: CDR1 MNHNY, CDR2 SVGAGI (reference sequence). For the CDR3, the DNA is TGTGCCAGCATGGAGGCGGGAAGCTCCTACGAGCAGTACTTC. The encoded protein is CASMEAGSSYEQYF.

The rearrangement uses TRBV2 and TRBJ1-1; no definite D call. The CDR3 is made up of 13 amino acids. Trimming removed 0 bases at V and 8 bases at J, with 10 bases between. From germline, CDR1 is SNHLY and CDR2 FYNNEI. CDR3 in amino acids: CASSEAPSLEAFF. Written as DNA, the CDR3 is TGTGCCAGCAGTGAAGCGCCAAGCCTCGAAGCTTTCTTT.

The rearrangement joins TRBV20-1 to TRBJ2-1; D not certain. The germline V and J ends were trimmed by 3 bases and 6 bases, with 6 bases remaining between them. This CDR3 has 11 residues. The germline gives CDR1 DFQATT, CDR2 SNEGSKA (reference sequence). The DNA of the CDR3 is TGCAGTGCTAGGGAAACCAATGAGCAGTTCTTC. Its protein is CSARETNEQFF.

The V call is TRBV7-9, the J call TRBJ1-2; 8 nucleotides match TRBD1. Unmatched junction bases numbered 8, after V lost 4 bases and J lost 1 base. The CDR3 consists of 16 residues. CDR1 and CDR2 (germline): SEHNR, FQNEAQ (reference sequence). CDR3 residues: CASSSTGTGSNYGYTF. CDR3 sequence (DNA): TGTGCCAGCAGCTCAACCGGGACAGGCAGTAACTATGGCTACACCTTC.

The J gene is TRBJ2-2, the V gene TRBV29-1, with 8 bases aligning to TRBD1. After removal of 3 bases from V and 0 bases from J, the junction contained 3 bases not matched to a gene. In germline, CDR1 is SQVTM, CDR2 ANQGSEA. CDR3 length equals 15 residues. The CDR3 region has the DNA TGCAGCGTTGATGCGACAGGGGCGAACACCGGGGAGCTGTTTTTT. Translated, it gives CSVDATGANTGELFF.

The rearrangement uses TRBV28 and TRBJ2-7, with 7 bases aligning to TRBD2. Germline V gives CDR1 MDHEN, CDR2 SYDVKM. The CDR3 spans 16 residues. V gave up 4 bases and J gave up 0 bases; unmatched junction bases: 9. CDR3 sequence: CASSSSKRGNSYEQYF. CDR3 sequence (DNA): TGTGCCAGCAGTTCCTCGAAGCGGGGTAACTCCTACGAGCAGTACTTC.

This clone turned up a few times. The J gene is TRBJ1-4, the V gene TRBV27, with 7 bases aligning to TRBD1. V gave up 5 bases and J gave up 5 bases; unmatched junction bases: 5. Germline V gives CDR1 MNHEY, CDR2 SMNVEV (reference sequence). The CDR3 extends over 14 amino acids. This CDR3 reads CASSLMTGNEKLFF. The CDR3 DNA is TGTGCCAGCAGTCTCATGACAGGGAATGAAAAACTGTTTTTT.

The chain links TRBV4-2 to TRBJ2-7; the D is unclear. This CDR3 contains 16 residues. Germline V gene lookup returns CDR1 LGHNA and CDR2 YNFKEQ. The V gene lost 0 bases and the J gene lost 9 bases, with 21 bases spanning the gap. CDR3 DNA sequence: TGTGCCAGCAGCCAAGATGTGCGTTCTTACGAGTTGAGGCAGTACTTC. It is translated as CASSQDVRSYELRQYF.

The CDR3 is CASRPTAGTEAFF. The CDR3 DNA sequence: TGTGCCAGCAGACCTACAGCCGGGACAGAAGCTTTCTTT. The rearrangement joins TRBV6-5 to TRBJ1-1; perhaps TRBD1 as D (6 bases). Trimming removed 6 bases at V and 8 bases at J, with 16 bases between. The CDR3 consists of 13 residues. Germline values: CDR1 MNHEY, CDR2 SVGAGI.

The gene calls are TRBV7-3 and TRBJ2-3, with 7 bases matching TRBD1. Germline V gene sequence: CDR1 SGHTA, CDR2 FQGTGA. This CDR3 contains 15 residues. J gave up 4 bases and V 5 bases, and 9 bases lay outside the gene matches. This CDR3 is CASSRDSSASDTQYF. CDR3 bases: TGTGCCAGCAGCCGGGACAGTTCTGCCTCAGATACGCAGTATTTT.

V is TRBV27 and J is TRBJ1-5; TRBD1 aligns across 8 bases. The CDR3 loop spans 16 amino acids. V shed 5 bases and J 4 bases; nucleotides not matched to a gene: 10. Germline CDR1 is MNHEY and CDR2 is SMNVEV (reference sequence). CDR3 residues: CASSGQGQTLNQPQHF. In nucleotides, the CDR3 is TGTGCCAGCAGTGGACAGGGCCAAACCCTGAATCAGCCCCAGCATTTT.

The chain joins TRBV5-8 to TRBJ1-5; D perhaps matches TRBD1 (6 bases). CDR3 length equals 15 residues. From germline, CDR1 is SGHTS and CDR2 YDEGEE. The V and J ends lost 6 bases and 1 base respectively, with 14 bases between them. In nucleotides, the CDR3 is TGTGCCAGCACATTGAGGGGGTCAAGCAATCAGCCCCAGCATTTT. Its translation is CASTLRGSSNQPQHF.

The chain couples TRBV13 to TRBJ1-1; possible D gene TRBD1, 5 bases. From germline, CDR1 is PRHDT and CDR2 FYEKMQ (reference sequence). The length of the CDR3 is 13 residues. V was trimmed by 3 bases and J by 6 bases, leaving 11 bases between them. This CDR3 reads CASSFQGFAEAFF. For the CDR3, the DNA is TGTGCCAGCAGCTTTCAGGGTTTTGCTGAAGCTTTCTTT. Full variable domain (rest looked up from reference TRBV13 and TRBJ1-1): AAGVIQSPRHLIKEKRETATLKCYPIPRHDTVYWYQQGPGQDPQFLISFYEKMQSDKGSIPDRFSAQQFSDYHSELNMSSLELGDSALYFCASSFQGFAEAFFGQGTRLTVV.